This entry concerns a single T cell receptor (beta chain). The antigen remains unidentified. This sample stems from a study of T cells in Graves' hyperthyroidism and ophthalmopathy. Study results and limitations: Also found in blood were most expanded thyroid clonotypes above 0.001.

Authors of the study amplified TCR beta CDR3 regions from RNA transcripts. The TCR CDR3 was amplified in a first-round RT-PCR using the HTBI primer set. MiXCR was run by TCRdb on the multiplex PCR reads, yielding one entry per CDR3 protein. The sample lists a few hundred thousand distinct CDR3 sequences, 46% occurring once. A patient was excluded if there was uncontrolled infection, other autoimmune disease, pregnancy or lactation. Diagnoses were made from clinical symptoms, serum measures (thyroxine and TRAb), thyroid ultrasound and orbital computed tomography. This CDR3 is built from 15 residues. The ends lost 4 bases at V and 4 bases at J; junction bases unmatched: 10. From germline, CDR1 is SGHRS and CDR2 YFSETQ.

The specimen was peripheral blood or thyroid tissue (not recorded which). This rearrangement joins TRBV5-1 to TRBJ2-5; 7 positions agree with TRBD1. The source is a woman aged 18 to 35 with Graves' hyperthyroidism. The CDR3 protein is CASSPRRPGGETQYF. The CDR3 coding sequence is TGCGCCAGCAGCCCTCGGAGGCCAGGGGGAGAGACCCAGTACTTC.